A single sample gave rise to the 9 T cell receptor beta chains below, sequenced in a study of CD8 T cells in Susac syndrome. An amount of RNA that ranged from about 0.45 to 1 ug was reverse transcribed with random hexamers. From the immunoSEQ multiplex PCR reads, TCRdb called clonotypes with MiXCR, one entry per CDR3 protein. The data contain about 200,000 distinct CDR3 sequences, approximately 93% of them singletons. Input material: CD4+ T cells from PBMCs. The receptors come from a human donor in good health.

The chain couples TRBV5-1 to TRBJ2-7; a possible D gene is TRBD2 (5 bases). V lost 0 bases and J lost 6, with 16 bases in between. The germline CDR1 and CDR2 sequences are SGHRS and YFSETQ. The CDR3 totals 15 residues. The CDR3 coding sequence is TGCGCCAGCAGCTTGGCCCCAAGCGGTGCAGGCGAGCAGTACTTC. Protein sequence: CASSLAPSGAGEQYF. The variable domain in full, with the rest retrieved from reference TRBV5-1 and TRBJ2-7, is KAGVTQTPRYLIKTRGQQVTLSCSPISGHRSVSWYQQTPGQGLQFLFEYFSETQRNKGNFPGRFSGRQFSNSRSEMNVSTLELGDSALYLCASSLAPSGAGEQYFGPGTRLTVT.

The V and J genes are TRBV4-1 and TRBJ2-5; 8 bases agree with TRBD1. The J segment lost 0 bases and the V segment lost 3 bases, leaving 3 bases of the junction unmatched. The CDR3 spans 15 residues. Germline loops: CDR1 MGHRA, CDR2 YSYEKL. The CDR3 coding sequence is TGCGCCAGCAGCCACAGGGGGCTAAACCAAGAGACCCAGTACTTC. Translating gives CASSHRGLNQETQYF.

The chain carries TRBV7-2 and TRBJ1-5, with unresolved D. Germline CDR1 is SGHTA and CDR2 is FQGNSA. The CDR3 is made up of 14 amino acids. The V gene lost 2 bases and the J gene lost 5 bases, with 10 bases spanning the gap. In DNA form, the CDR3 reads TGTGCCAGCAGCTTAAGATGGGGAGATCAGCCCCAGCATTTT. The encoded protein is CASSLRWGDQPQHF.

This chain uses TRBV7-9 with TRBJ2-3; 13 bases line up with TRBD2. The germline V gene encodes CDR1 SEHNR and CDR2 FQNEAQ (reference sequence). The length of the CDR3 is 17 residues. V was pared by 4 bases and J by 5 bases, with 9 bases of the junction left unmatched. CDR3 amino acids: CASSSDPLAGGLDTQYF. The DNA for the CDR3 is TGTGCCAGCAGCTCCGACCCACTAGCGGGGGGGCTAGATACGCAGTATTTT.

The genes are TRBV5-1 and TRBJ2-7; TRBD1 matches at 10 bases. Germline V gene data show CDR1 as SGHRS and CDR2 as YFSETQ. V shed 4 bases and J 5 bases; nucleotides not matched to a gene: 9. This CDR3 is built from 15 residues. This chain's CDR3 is CASSLSGTGVNEQYF. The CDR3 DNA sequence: TGCGCCAGCAGCCTTTCCGGGACAGGGGTGAACGAGCAGTACTTC.

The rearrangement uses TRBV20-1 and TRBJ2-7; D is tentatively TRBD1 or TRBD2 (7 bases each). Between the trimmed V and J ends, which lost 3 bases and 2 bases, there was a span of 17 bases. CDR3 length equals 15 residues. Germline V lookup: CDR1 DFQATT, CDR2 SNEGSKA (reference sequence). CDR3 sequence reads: CSARKGGGETYEQYF. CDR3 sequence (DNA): TGCAGTGCTAGGAAGGGAGGGGGCGAGACCTACGAGCAGTACTTC.

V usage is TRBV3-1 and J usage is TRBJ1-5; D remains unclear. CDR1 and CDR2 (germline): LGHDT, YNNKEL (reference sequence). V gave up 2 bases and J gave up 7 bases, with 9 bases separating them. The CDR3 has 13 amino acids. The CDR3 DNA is TGTGCCAGCAGCCAATTCCCGGGGCAGCCCCAGCATTTT. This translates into CASSQFPGQPQHF.

CDR3 amino acids: CSARQPGLHYGYTF. The CDR3 DNA is TGCAGTGCTAGGCAGCCGGGTTTGCACTATGGCTACACCTTC. The gene calls are TRBV20-1 and TRBJ1-2; unclear D gene. Germline V gives CDR1 DFQATT, CDR2 SNEGSKA (reference sequence). Trimming stripped 3 bases from V and 3 bases from J, with 14 bases between. CDR3 length: 14 amino acids.

The chain's CDR3 is CASSSKGDWYSNQPQHF. The CDR3 DNA is TGTGCCAGCAGTTCCAAGGGCGACTGGTATAGCAATCAGCCCCAGCATTTT. The chain has TRBV12-3 or TRBV12-4 and TRBJ1-5; no definite D call. The V gene lost 4 bases and the J gene lost 0 bases, with 16 bases spanning the gap. CDR3 length equals 17 residues.